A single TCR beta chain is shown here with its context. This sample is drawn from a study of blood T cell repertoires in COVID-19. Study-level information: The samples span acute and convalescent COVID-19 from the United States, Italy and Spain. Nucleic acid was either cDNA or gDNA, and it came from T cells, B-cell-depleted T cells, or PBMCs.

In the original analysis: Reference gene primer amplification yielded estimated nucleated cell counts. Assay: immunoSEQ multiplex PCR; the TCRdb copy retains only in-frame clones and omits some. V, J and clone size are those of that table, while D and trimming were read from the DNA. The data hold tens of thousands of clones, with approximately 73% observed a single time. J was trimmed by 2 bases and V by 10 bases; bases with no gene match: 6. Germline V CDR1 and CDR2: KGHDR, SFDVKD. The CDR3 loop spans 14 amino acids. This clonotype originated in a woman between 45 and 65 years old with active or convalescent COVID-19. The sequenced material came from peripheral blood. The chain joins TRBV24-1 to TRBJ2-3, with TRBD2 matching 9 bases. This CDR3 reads CATRAGGFTDTQYF. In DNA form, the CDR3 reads TGTGCCACTAGAGCGGGAGGCTTCACAGATACGCAGTATTTT.